The 20 T cell receptor beta chains reported below all come from one sample, sequenced in a study of CD8 T cells in ankylosing spondylitis. One entry per CDR3 protein results from TCRdb running MiXCR on the 5' RACE reads. The table shows around 230,000 distinct CDR3 sequences, with roughly 8% occurring only once. The sample consisted of blood, either unsorted or a sorted T cell fraction (not recorded which). Every receptor here comes from a female donor with ankylosing spondylitis or in good health (not recorded which).

This clonotype was detected many times. The chain combines TRBV20-1 with TRBJ2-1; TRBD2 matches at 11 bases. The CDR3 has 18 amino acids. The germline V gene encodes CDR1 DFQATT and CDR2 SNEGSKA (reference sequence). J was trimmed by 2 bases and V by 7 bases; bases with no gene match: 16. The CDR3 sequence is CSVRTGIGTSGTYNEQFF. The DNA for the CDR3 is TGCAGTGTGCGCACCGGCATCGGGACTAGCGGTACCTACAATGAGCAGTTCTTC.

V usage is TRBV5-1 and J usage is TRBJ1-4; the match to TRBD1 covers 9 bases. Germline CDR1 and CDR2: SGHRS and YFSETQ. The CDR3 spans 14 residues. V shed 3 bases and J 13 bases; nucleotides not matched to a gene: 10. CDR3 nucleotide sequence: TGCGCCAGCAGCTCCGGGGGGACAGGGAAGGTACTGTTTTTT. Amino acid sequence: CASSSGGTGKVLFF.

In its sample, this clonotype was seen many times. This sequence joins TRBV7-6 and TRBJ2-1; D may be TRBD2 (6 bases). This CDR3 has 13 residues. Germline loops: CDR1 SGHVS, CDR2 FNYEAQ. The V and J ends lost 5 bases and 9 bases respectively, with 14 bases between them. The CDR3 sequence: CASSPRGSVEQFF. CDR3 DNA: TGTGCCAGCAGCCCTCGGGGGTCAGTTGAGCAGTTCTTC. Drawing the rest from reference TRBV7-6 and TRBJ2-1, the complete variable domain is GAGVSQSPRYKVTKRGQDVALRCDPISGHVSLYWYRQALGQGPEFLTYFNYEAQQDKSGLPNDRFSAERPEGSISTLTIQRTEQRDSAMYRCASSPRGSVEQFFGPGTRLTVL.

In this sample, this clonotype turned up many times. The chain links TRBV24-1 to TRBJ2-3, with D tentatively TRBD2 (5 bases). CDR1 KGHDR and CDR2 SFDVKD come from the germline V gene. Trimming took 2 bases from V and 5 from J, leaving 7 bases between them. The CDR3 has 13 amino acids. CDR3 protein: CATSDSRGDTQYF. CDR3 DNA sequence: TGTGCCACCAGTGATTCTCGGGGAGATACGCAGTATTTT.

This clonotype has ten or more counts. The DNA of the CDR3 is TGTGCCAGTAAGAAGGGCCCCGGGGGCTACACCTTC. It yields the protein CASKKGPGGYTF. The chain uses TRBV19 and TRBJ1-2; D gene unclear. Per the germline V gene, CDR1 is LNHDA and CDR2 is SQIVND (reference sequence). The germline V and J ends were trimmed by 7 bases and 8 bases, with 14 bases remaining between them. CDR3 length: 12 residues.

This clonotype was seen a handful of times. The V gene is TRBV7-9, the J gene TRBJ2-3, with TRBD1 matching 9 bases. The V and J ends lost 5 bases and 0 bases, in that order; junction bases with no gene match: 3. This CDR3 has 15 amino acids. The V gene's germline CDR1 is SEHNR and CDR2 FQNEAQ (reference sequence). This CDR3 is CASSPGTGSTDTQYF. CDR3 sequence (DNA): TGTGCCAGCAGCCCCGGGACAGGGAGCACAGATACGCAGTATTTT.

This clonotype was detected ten times or more. The chain carries TRBV12-3 or TRBV12-4 and TRBJ2-7; D uncertain. CDR3 length: 12 amino acids. V lost 2 bases, J lost 7 bases, and 9 bases lay in between. In DNA form, the CDR3 reads TGTGCCAGCAGTTTACAAGGCGAAGAGCAGTACTTC. Encoded protein: CASSLQGEEQYF.

J is TRBJ2-7 and V is TRBV5-6; D unresolved. CDR1 is SGHDT and CDR2 is YYEEEE in the germline V gene. The length of the CDR3 is 11 residues. Trimming took 3 bases from V and 3 from J, leaving 4 bases between them. In DNA, the CDR3 is TGTGCCAGCAGCTACCACTACGAGCAGTACTTC. Its translation is CASSYHYEQYF.

This clonotype was seen ten or more times. The chain employs TRBV27 and TRBJ2-1, with a tentative D call TRBD2 (5 bases). The CDR3 runs to 14 residues. Trimming removed 7 bases from V and 7 bases from J, with 17 bases in between. Germline assignment: CDR1 MNHEY and CDR2 SMNVEV (reference sequence). CDR3: CASKRAARQNEQFF. The CDR3 region has the DNA TGTGCCAGCAAGAGGGCGGCACGCCAAAATGAGCAGTTCTTC.

The V gene is TRBV7-2, the J gene TRBJ1-3; 8 positions match TRBD1. The CDR3 runs 15 residues. Germline lookup yields CDR1 SGHTA and CDR2 FQGNSA. The V segment lost 1 base and the J segment 2 bases; nucleotides outside the gene matches: 1. The CDR3 DNA follows: TGTGCCAGCAGCTTAGGGACAGGGACTGGAAACACCATATATTTT. It encodes CASSLGTGTGNTIYF.

This clonotype was observed at least ten times. This chain connects TRBV12-3 or TRBV12-4 to TRBJ2-1; TRBD2 agrees at 7 bases. The CDR3 has 15 amino acids. After removal of 3 bases from V and 7 bases from J, the junction contained 9 bases not matched to a gene. The CDR3 DNA reads as TGTGCCAGCAGTTTGTCGGGGGAGGGCCTAAATGAGCAGTTCTTC. Translation: CASSLSGEGLNEQFF.

The chain has TRBV20-1 and TRBJ2-1, with 8 bases that match TRBD2. The germline V gene encodes CDR1 DFQATT and CDR2 SNEGSKA (reference sequence). J lost 6 bases, V lost 8 bases, and 15 bases had no gene match. The CDR3 is 15 amino acids. CDR3 nucleotide sequence: TGCAGTACCACTCCCCCTGCGGGAGGTCCCAATGAGCAGTTCTTC. It encodes CSTTPPAGGPNEQFF.

CDR3 nucleotides: TGTGCCAGCAGCTCCTACGGACAGAGGCGCGGAAGGGAGCTGTTTTTT. Its protein is CASSSYGQRRGRELFF. The rearrangement uses TRBV7-2 and TRBJ2-2, with D possibly TRBD1 on 6 matching bases. The V end was cut by 4 bases, the J end by 9 bases, with 21 bases between. Germline V lookup: CDR1 SGHTA, CDR2 FQGNSA. The CDR3 runs to 16 residues.

This clonotype has ten or more counts. The chain has TRBV10-2 and TRBJ2-5; TRBD2 agrees at 13 bases. This CDR3 spans 16 amino acids. The trim removed 5 bases at V and 4 bases at J, leaving 7 bases unmatched. Looked up from germline, CDR1 is WSHSY and CDR2 is SAAADI. The CDR3 DNA is TGCGCCAGCAGTTCCGGGACTAGCGGGACTGGAGAGACCCAGTACTTC. It specifies CASSSGTSGTGETQYF.

This clonotype came up many times. The gene calls are TRBV10-3 and TRBJ2-1; weak D call: TRBD2 (6 bases). CDR1 is ENHRY, CDR2 SYGVKD, per germline. The CDR3 extends over 15 amino acids. V was pared by 5 bases and J by 0 bases, with 11 bases between. CDR3 loop: CAISREMVSYNEQFF. Here the CDR3 DNA reads TGTGCCATCAGTCGGGAGATGGTCTCCTACAATGAGCAGTTCTTC.

The table lists this clonotype with many counts. The CDR3 DNA follows: TGTGCCACCAGCAGAGATCGGGGCGAGGGAGGAACTGAAGCTTTCTTT. Protein: CATSRDRGEGGTEAFF. This chain links TRBV15 with TRBJ1-1; perhaps TRBD1 as D (5 bases). In germline, CDR1 is LNHNV, CDR2 YYDKDF (reference sequence). The CDR3 runs to 16 residues. The V and J ends lost 0 bases and 5 bases respectively, with 16 bases between them.

This clonotype appeared many times. The rearrangement links TRBV20-1 to TRBJ2-7; TRBD1 is a possible D gene (5 bases). This CDR3 has 14 residues. The germline V and J ends were trimmed by 1 base and 5 bases, with 15 bases remaining between them. Germline loops: CDR1 DFQATT, CDR2 SNEGSKA (reference sequence). The CDR3 protein is CSARAPEGVHEQYF. The DNA for the CDR3 is TGCAGTGCTAGAGCCCCCGAAGGGGTCCACGAGCAGTACTTC.

This clonotype was seen at least ten times. The rearrangement joins TRBV29-1 to TRBJ1-2; no clear D. The CDR3 spans 12 residues. Between the trimmed V and J ends, which lost 8 bases and 7 bases, there was a span of 17 bases. Per the germline V gene, CDR1 is SQVTM and CDR2 is ANQGSEA. CDR3 protein: CSHYNGEGGYTF. CDR3 bases: TGCAGCCACTACAACGGGGAGGGTGGCTACACCTTC. Looking up the rest from reference TRBV29-1 and TRBJ1-2 gives the full variable domain: SAVISQKPSRDICQRGTSLTIQCQVDSQVTMMFWYRQQPGQSLTLIATANQGSEATYESGFVIDKFPISRPNLTFSTLTVSNMSPEDSSIYLCSHYNGEGGYTFGSGTRLTVV.

This clonotype was counted at least ten times. This chain joins TRBV20-1 and TRBJ2-5; TRBD1 might be the D (5 bases). The CDR3 runs to 15 residues. Trimming shortened V by 5 bases and J by 1 base, and 17 bases separated the two germline ends. Germline V gives CDR1 DFQATT, CDR2 SNEGSKA (reference sequence). The CDR3: CSAFNFRQTQETQYF. CDR3 coding DNA: TGCAGTGCTTTCAACTTCAGACAGACCCAAGAGACCCAGTACTTC.

The chain couples TRBV20-1 to TRBJ2-2, with D perhaps assigned TRBD1 or TRBD2 (5 bases each). V lost 5 bases and J 6 bases, leaving 19 bases between the germline ends. Germline lookup yields CDR1 DFQATT and CDR2 SNEGSKA (reference sequence). The CDR3 spans 15 residues. CDR3 in DNA: TGCAGTGCTGGCCAGGGACCGGGCTTCCCCGGGGAGCTGTTTTTT. Translated: CSAGQGPGFPGELFF.